The rows below give T cell receptor beta chains drawn from one sample of a study of blood T cell repertoires in COVID-19. TCRdb keeps only in-frame clones here, not all; method: immunoSEQ multiplex PCR. The sample includes 200,000 or so clones, approximately 90% of them seen just once. Sequenced: PBMCs or T cells enriched from blood (not recorded which). All receptors come from a woman between 40 and 50 years old with acute COVID-19. CDR3s include the opening cysteine and the closing phenylalanine or tryptophan. The D gene is left open where the match is weak. The size field is filled for only some rows; it gives once, few, many or a size class.

D gene: NA
V gene: TRBV7-3
J gene: TRBJ2-3
clone size: NA
CDR3 protein: CASTYGGRSTDTQYF
CDR3 DNA: TGTGCCAGCACCTACGGGGGGCGAAGCACAGATACGCAGTATTTT

D gene: NA
V gene: TRBV5-6
J gene: TRBJ1-2
clone size: NA
CDR3 protein: CASSRLRGVSNYGYTF
CDR3 DNA: TGTGCCAGCAGCCGACTTCGGGGGGTCTCCAACTATGGCTACACCTTC

D gene: TRBD1
V gene: TRBV6-5
J gene: TRBJ2-5
clone size: NA
CDR3 protein: CASSSWTGSQETQYF
CDR3 DNA: TGTGCCAGCAGCTCCTGGACAGGGAGTCAAGAGACCCAGTACTTC

D gene: TRBD1
V gene: TRBV27
J gene: TRBJ1-1
clone size: NA
CDR3 protein: CASSLSSLVGQLNTEAFF
CDR3 DNA: TGTGCCAGCAGTTTAAGTTCTTTAGTGGGACAGTTGAACACTGAAGCTTTCTTT

D gene: NA
V gene: TRBV9
J gene: TRBJ1-3
clone size: NA
CDR3 protein: CASSVDAGSGNTIYF
CDR3 DNA: TGTGCCAGCAGCGTAGACGCAGGATCTGGAAACACCATATATTTT

D gene: NA
V gene: TRBV12-3/TRBV12-4
J gene: TRBJ1-2
clone size: NA
CDR3 protein: CASTKRTLNGYTF
CDR3 DNA: TGTGCCAGCACCAAGCGGACCCTAAATGGCTACACCTTC

D gene: NA
V gene: TRBV19
J gene: TRBJ1-1
clone size: NA
CDR3 protein: CASSSEQQLNTEAFF
CDR3 DNA: TGTGCCAGTAGTAGCGAACAGCAGCTTAACACTGAAGCTTTCTTT

D gene: NA
V gene: TRBV27
J gene: TRBJ1-1
clone size: NA
CDR3 protein: CASSPYSSNTEAFF
CDR3 DNA: TGTGCCAGCAGTCCCTACAGCTCGAACACTGAAGCTTTCTTT

D gene: NA
V gene: TRBV19
J gene: TRBJ1-2
clone size: NA
CDR3 protein: CASSRGHTNYGYTF
CDR3 DNA: TGTGCCAGTAGTCGAGGACATACTAACTATGGCTACACCTTC

D gene: NA
V gene: TRBV25-1
J gene: TRBJ1-2
clone size: NA
CDR3 protein: CASSVKGIGYTF
CDR3 DNA: TGTGCCAGCAGTGTGAAGGGGATTGGCTACACCTTC

D gene: NA
V gene: TRBV11-2
J gene: TRBJ2-3
clone size: NA
CDR3 protein: CASSHRSLPLVTDTQYF
CDR3 DNA: TGTGCCAGCAGCCATAGATCCCTCCCTCTGGTCACAGATACGCAGTATTTT

D gene: NA
V gene: TRBV27
J gene: TRBJ2-7
clone size: few
CDR3 protein: CASRGLSGLNFYEQYF
CDR3 DNA: TGTGCCAGCAGGGGCCTTTCGGGACTGAACTTCTACGAGCAGTACTTC

D gene: NA
V gene: TRBV28
J gene: TRBJ1-3
clone size: NA
CDR3 protein: CASSTQGRSGNTIYF
CDR3 DNA: TGTGCCAGCAGTACCCAGGGCAGATCTGGAAACACCATATATTTT

D gene: TRBD1
V gene: TRBV5-1
J gene: TRBJ2-2
clone size: NA
CDR3 protein: CASRKTGAVTGELFF
CDR3 DNA: TGCGCCAGCAGAAAGACAGGGGCGGTCACCGGGGAGCTGTTTTTT

D gene: NA
V gene: TRBV6-2/TRBV6-3
J gene: TRBJ2-3
clone size: NA
CDR3 protein: CASSFSPQTGKRTDTQYF
CDR3 DNA: TGTGCCAGCAGTTTCAGCCCCCAAACGGGAAAAAGGACAGATACGCAGTATTTT

D gene: NA
V gene: TRBV5-4
J gene: TRBJ1-1
clone size: few
CDR3 protein: CASSLAQNWEAFF
CDR3 DNA: TGTGCCAGCAGCTTGGCGCAGAATTGGGAAGCTTTCTTT

D gene: NA
V gene: TRBV12-3/TRBV12-4
J gene: TRBJ2-7
clone size: once
CDR3 protein: CASSSSYSYEQYF
CDR3 DNA: TGTGCCAGCAGTTCTAGCTACTCCTACGAGCAGTACTTC

D gene: NA
V gene: TRBV2
J gene: TRBJ1-2
clone size: NA
CDR3 protein: CASRRTGLEDGYTF
CDR3 DNA: TGTGCCAGCAGGCGAACAGGGTTAGAAGATGGCTACACCTTC

D gene: TRBD2
V gene: TRBV7-9
J gene: TRBJ2-1
clone size: NA
CDR3 protein: CASIQGAGVIDEQFF
CDR3 DNA: TGTGCCAGCATCCAGGGAGCGGGGGTCATAGATGAGCAGTTCTTC

D gene: NA
V gene: TRBV2
J gene: TRBJ2-3
clone size: once
CDR3 protein: CASRALGTLKDTQYF
CDR3 DNA: TGTGCCAGCAGAGCCCTCGGGACACTAAAAGATACGCAGTATTTT

D gene: NA
V gene: TRBV7-9
J gene: TRBJ1-3
clone size: NA
CDR3 protein: CASSLGQGQNTIYF
CDR3 DNA: TGTGCCAGCAGCTTAGGCCAGGGGCAAAACACCATATATTTT

D gene: NA
V gene: TRBV10-2
J gene: TRBJ1-1
clone size: NA
CDR3 protein: CASSQGTAEAFF
CDR3 DNA: TGCGCCAGCAGCCAGGGAACGGCTGAAGCTTTCTTT

D gene: NA
V gene: TRBV7-3
J gene: TRBJ1-2
clone size: NA
CDR3 protein: CASSSFDREDGYTF
CDR3 DNA: TGTGCCAGCAGCTCCTTTGATAGGGAGGATGGCTACACCTTC

D gene: NA
V gene: TRBV7-9
J gene: TRBJ1-6
clone size: NA
CDR3 protein: CASSLSRGTLNSPLHF
CDR3 DNA: TGTGCCAGCAGCTTAAGCAGGGGTACCCTTAATTCACCCCTCCACTTT

D gene: TRBD1
V gene: TRBV19
J gene: TRBJ1-5
clone size: NA
CDR3 protein: CASSRTGQGATGNQPQHF
CDR3 DNA: TGTGCCAGTAGTAGAACCGGACAGGGGGCTACTGGCAATCAGCCCCAGCATTTT

D gene: NA
V gene: TRBV27
J gene: TRBJ1-6
clone size: NA
CDR3 protein: CASSEGLPTLHF
CDR3 DNA: TGTGCCAGCAGTGAGGGACTCCCTACCCTCCACTTT

D gene: NA
V gene: TRBV3-1/TRBV3-2
J gene: TRBJ1-1
clone size: NA
CDR3 protein: CASSSGVNTEAFF
CDR3 DNA: TGTGCCAGCAGTTCCGGGGTTAACACTGAAGCTTTCTTT

D gene: NA
V gene: TRBV7-9
J gene: TRBJ2-1
clone size: NA
CDR3 protein: CASSLQNGSRSYNEQFF
CDR3 DNA: TGTGCCAGCAGCTTACAAAACGGTTCGCGCTCCTACAATGAGCAGTTCTTC

D gene: NA
V gene: TRBV6-5
J gene: TRBJ1-5
clone size: NA
CDR3 protein: CASRLTGTGQPQHF
CDR3 DNA: TGTGCCAGCAGACTAACAGGGACGGGTCAGCCCCAGCATTTT

D gene: TRBD1
V gene: TRBV29-1
J gene: TRBJ2-7
clone size: NA
CDR3 protein: CSVRTGSSYEQYF
CDR3 DNA: TGCAGCGTTCGGACAGGGAGCTCCTACGAGCAGTACTTC

D gene: NA
V gene: TRBV15
J gene: TRBJ1-3
clone size: NA
CDR3 protein: CATSREPGVRNTIYF
CDR3 DNA: TGTGCCACCAGCAGAGAACCAGGGGTTAGAAACACCATATATTTT

D gene: NA
V gene: TRBV27
J gene: TRBJ1-6
clone size: NA
CDR3 protein: CASGFQGQGNSPLHF
CDR3 DNA: TGTGCCAGCGGTTTCCAGGGCCAAGGCAATTCACCCCTCCACTTT

D gene: NA
V gene: TRBV5-1
J gene: TRBJ1-1
clone size: NA
CDR3 protein: CASSLLLENTEAFF
CDR3 DNA: TGCGCCAGCAGCTTGCTTCTAGAGAACACTGAAGCTTTCTTT

D gene: NA
V gene: TRBV6-4
J gene: TRBJ2-3
clone size: once
CDR3 protein: CASSDSGRNPDTQYF
CDR3 DNA: TGTGCCAGCAGTGACTCTGGCAGAAACCCAGATACGCAGTATTTT

D gene: NA
V gene: TRBV6-5
J gene: TRBJ1-6
clone size: NA
CDR3 protein: CASTTGLANSPLHF
CDR3 DNA: TGTGCCAGCACTACGGGATTAGCAAATTCACCCCTCCACTTT

D gene: NA
V gene: TRBV5-4
J gene: TRBJ1-2
clone size: NA
CDR3 protein: CASSLPRQDYGYTF
CDR3 DNA: TGTGCCAGCAGCTTGCCGAGACAGGACTATGGCTACACCTTC

D gene: NA
V gene: TRBV5-4
J gene: TRBJ2-2
clone size: NA
CDR3 protein: CASRNFAPGTGELFF
CDR3 DNA: TGTGCCAGCAGGAACTTTGCACCGGGCACCGGGGAGCTGTTTTTT

D gene: TRBD2
V gene: TRBV3-1/TRBV3-2
J gene: TRBJ2-5
clone size: NA
CDR3 protein: CASSQDQGLGRGTQYF
CDR3 DNA: TGTGCCAGCAGCCAAGATCAAGGACTAGGGCGTGGGACCCAGTACTTC

D gene: NA
V gene: TRBV18
J gene: TRBJ2-1
clone size: NA
CDR3 protein: CASSPNIQGNEQFF
CDR3 DNA: TGTGCCAGCTCACCAAACATACAGGGAAATGAGCAGTTCTTC

D gene: NA
V gene: TRBV23-1
J gene: TRBJ1-3
clone size: NA
CDR3 protein: CASRQQDPSGNTIYF
CDR3 DNA: TGCGCCAGCAGGCAACAGGATCCCTCTGGAAACACCATATATTTT

D gene: NA
V gene: TRBV15
J gene: TRBJ1-5
clone size: NA
CDR3 protein: CATSRDPRISNQPQHF
CDR3 DNA: TGTGCCACCAGCAGAGATCCTAGGATTAGCAATCAGCCCCAGCATTTT

D gene: TRBD1
V gene: TRBV7-3
J gene: TRBJ1-2
clone size: NA
CDR3 protein: CASSSTGTVGPYGYTF
CDR3 DNA: TGTGCCAGCAGCTCTACCGGGACAGTGGGGCCATATGGCTACACCTTC

D gene: NA
V gene: TRBV7-9
J gene: TRBJ1-1
clone size: NA
CDR3 protein: CASSLAGGRAFF
CDR3 DNA: TGTGCCAGCAGCTTAGCAGGAGGGCGGGCTTTCTTT

D gene: TRBD1
V gene: TRBV7-9
J gene: TRBJ1-4
clone size: NA
CDR3 protein: CASSEDRVLGEKLFF
CDR3 DNA: TGTGCCAGCAGCGAAGACAGGGTATTAGGCGAAAAACTGTTTTTT

D gene: NA
V gene: TRBV6-4
J gene: TRBJ2-1
clone size: NA
CDR3 protein: CASSVAAAYNEQFF
CDR3 DNA: TGTGCCAGCAGTGTGGCGGCGGCCTACAATGAGCAGTTCTTC

D gene: NA
V gene: TRBV4-3
J gene: TRBJ2-2
clone size: NA
CDR3 protein: CASSSAWGDTGELFF
CDR3 DNA: TGCGCCAGCAGTTCAGCTTGGGGGGACACCGGGGAGCTGTTTTTT

D gene: TRBD1
V gene: TRBV9
J gene: TRBJ1-2
clone size: NA
CDR3 protein: CASSGGTGQGNGYTF
CDR3 DNA: TGTGCCAGCAGCGGCGGAACGGGACAGGGCAATGGCTACACCTTC

D gene: NA
V gene: TRBV9
J gene: TRBJ1-5
clone size: NA
CDR3 protein: CASSVGQGKGNQPQHF
CDR3 DNA: TGTGCCAGCAGCGTAGGGCAGGGTAAGGGCAATCAGCCCCAGCATTTT

D gene: TRBD1
V gene: TRBV11-2
J gene: TRBJ1-2
clone size: NA
CDR3 protein: CASSSDRAGNYGYTF
CDR3 DNA: TGTGCCAGCAGCTCCGACAGGGCGGGAAACTATGGCTACACCTTC

D gene: TRBD1
V gene: TRBV24-1
J gene: TRBJ1-5
clone size: few
CDR3 protein: CATSVEGAGQPQHF
CDR3 DNA: TGTGCCACCAGTGTCGAGGGGGCAGGTCAGCCCCAGCATTTT

D gene: NA
V gene: TRBV9
J gene: TRBJ1-2
clone size: few
CDR3 protein: CASRSGLSGYGYTF
CDR3 DNA: TGTGCCAGCCGTTCAGGGCTCTCTGGCTATGGCTACACCTTC

D gene: TRBD1
V gene: TRBV5-4
J gene: TRBJ1-2
clone size: NA
CDR3 protein: CASSPMTGFGYTF
CDR3 DNA: TGTGCCAGCAGCCCGATGACAGGGTTCGGCTACACCTTC

D gene: NA
V gene: TRBV27
J gene: TRBJ1-2
clone size: NA
CDR3 protein: CASSSLQPRGYTF
CDR3 DNA: TGTGCCAGCAGTTCCCTTCAACCGCGGGGCTACACCTTC

D gene: NA
V gene: TRBV5-5
J gene: TRBJ1-5
clone size: NA
CDR3 protein: CASSREGSQPQHF
CDR3 DNA: TGTGCCAGCAGCCGGGAGGGTAGTCAGCCCCAGCATTTT

D gene: NA
V gene: TRBV9
J gene: TRBJ1-6
clone size: NA
CDR3 protein: CASSVEPGNSPLHF
CDR3 DNA: TGTGCCAGCAGCGTAGAGCCCGGGAATTCACCCCTCCACTTT